This T cell receptor (beta chain) was retrieved from a study of blood T cell repertoires in COVID-19. Study details: Italy, Spain and the United States were the sources of the convalescent and acute COVID-19 samples. T cells, B-cell-depleted T cells, or PBMCs provided the cDNA or gDNA that served as material.

Germline V gives CDR1 SGHVS, CDR2 FQNEAQ. Trimming removed 5 bases at V and 0 bases at J, with 21 bases between. The CDR3 is made up of 18 amino acids. Seattle patient enrollment occurred during active infection, with longitudinal follow-up thereafter. Original data processing: Reference gene primer amplification gave nucleated cell count estimates. TCRdb keeps only in-frame clones here, not all; method: immunoSEQ multiplex PCR. V and J calls and clone size follow that table, whereas D and trimming were derived from the DNA. The sample consists of some 240,000 clones, roughly four fifths of them appearing once.

Sequences were obtained from peripheral blood. The sequence came from a woman older than 75 with COVID-19, enrolled during active disease. The V and J genes are TRBV7-8 and TRBJ2-3, with D possibly being TRBD1 (5 bases). This CDR3 is CASSPASSGNPSTDTQYF. CDR3 coding DNA: TGTGCCAGCAGCCCAGCTTCCTCAGGGAATCCTAGCACAGATACGCAGTATTTT.